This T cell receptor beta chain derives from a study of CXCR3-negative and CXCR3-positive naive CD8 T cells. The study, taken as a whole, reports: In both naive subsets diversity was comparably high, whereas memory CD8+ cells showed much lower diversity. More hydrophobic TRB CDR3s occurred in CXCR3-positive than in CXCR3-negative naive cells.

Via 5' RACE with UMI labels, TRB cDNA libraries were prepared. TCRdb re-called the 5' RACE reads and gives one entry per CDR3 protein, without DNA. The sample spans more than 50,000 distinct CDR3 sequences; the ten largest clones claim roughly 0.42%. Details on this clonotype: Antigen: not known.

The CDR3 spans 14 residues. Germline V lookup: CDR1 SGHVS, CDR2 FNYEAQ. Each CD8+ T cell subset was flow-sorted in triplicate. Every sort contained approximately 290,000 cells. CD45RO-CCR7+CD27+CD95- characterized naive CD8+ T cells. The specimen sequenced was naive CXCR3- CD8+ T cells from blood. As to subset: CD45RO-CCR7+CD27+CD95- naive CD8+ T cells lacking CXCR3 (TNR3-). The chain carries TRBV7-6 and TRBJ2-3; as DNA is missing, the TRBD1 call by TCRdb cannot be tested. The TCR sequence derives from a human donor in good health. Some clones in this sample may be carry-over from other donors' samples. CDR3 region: CATARDPQADTQYF.